These 22 T cell receptor beta chains were sequenced from one sample in a study of shared clonotypes between healthy human individuals. Sequencing was performed with immunoSEQ multiplex PCR; in TCRdb, only in-frame clones are kept and a portion is missing. This sample has some 2,000,000 clones, with roughly 94% found just once. Material: naive CD4+ T cells sorted from blood. Subset specified: CD45RA+ positively selected. The receptors stem from a man aged 18 to 35 in good health.

This chain links TRBV15 with TRBJ2-3; D gene uncertain. Germline V gene data show CDR1 as LNHNV and CDR2 as YYDKDF (reference sequence). V was cut by 8 bases and J by 2 bases, with 8 bases left in between. This CDR3 has 12 residues. The CDR3 protein is CATSPATDTQYF. CDR3 nucleotide sequence: TGTGCCACCTCGCCGGCCACAGATACGCAGTATTTT. Combining the CDR3 with reference TRBV15 and TRBJ2-3 gives the whole variable domain DAMVIQNPRYQVTQFGKPVTLSCSQTLNHNVMYWYQQKSSQAPKLLFHYYDKDFNNEADTPDNFQSRRPNTSFCFLDIRSPGLGDTAMYLCATSPATDTQYFGPGTRLTVL.

The J gene is TRBJ1-3, the V gene TRBV5-5; unclear D gene. V shed 4 bases and J shed 2 bases, with 16 bases lying between them. CDR1 and CDR2 (germline): SGHKS, YYEKEE (reference sequence). The CDR3 extends over 16 amino acids. CDR3 sequence reads: CASSPLGQPPGNTIYF. DNA of the CDR3: TGTGCCAGCAGCCCCCTGGGCCAGCCCCCTGGAAACACCATATATTTT.

The DNA of the CDR3 is TGTGCCAGCAGTACTCAGGGTAGGGGCCATGAGTTCTTC. Its protein is CASSTQGRGHEFF. The gene calls are TRBV2 and TRBJ2-1; a possible D gene is TRBD1 (5 bases). Germline CDR1 SNHLY, CDR2 FYNNEI. Trimming shortened V by 5 bases and J by 14 bases, and 19 bases separated the two germline ends. This CDR3 has 13 amino acids. The whole variable domain, remainder taken from reference TRBV2 and TRBJ2-1, is EPEVTQTPSHQVTQMGQEVILRCVPISNHLYFYWYRQILGQKVEFLVSFYNNEISEKSEIFDDQFSVERPDGSNFTLKIRSTKLEDSAMYFCASSTQGRGHEFFGPGTRLTVL.

V and J are TRBV12-2 and TRBJ2-1; TRBD2 is the table's D call and was not checked against the DNA. TRBV12-2 is marked as a pseudogene. This CDR3 contains 15 residues. CDR3 region: CASRLGEGSIPEQFF. The CDR3 DNA follows: TGTGCAAGTCGCCTCGGTGAGGGCTCCATCCCTGAGCAGTTCTTC.

V usage is TRBV28 and J usage is TRBJ2-7; 8 bases map to TRBD1. The CDR3 length is 15 residues. J was trimmed by 2 bases and V by 7 bases; bases with no gene match: 10. Germline CDR1 MDHEN, CDR2 SYDVKM. The CDR3 DNA reads TGTGCCAGCATCACCGAGGACAGGGACACCTACGAGCAGTACTTC. Protein: CASITEDRDTYEQYF.

The CDR3 nucleotides read TGTGCCAGCAGGGCCACCGCTCCGTACGAGCAGTACTTC. Translated: CASRATAPYEQYF. The chain uses TRBV28 and TRBJ2-7; unclear D gene. There are 13 residues in the CDR3. Trimming pared 6 bases from V and 4 bases from J, leaving 13 bases between. Germline V gene lookup returns CDR1 MDHEN and CDR2 SYDVKM.

The V and J genes are TRBV18 and TRBJ1-5; TRBD1 might be the D (5 bases). Trimming took 5 bases from V and 6 from J, leaving 11 bases between them. This CDR3 contains 13 residues. CDR1 and CDR2 from the germline V gene are KGHSH and LQKENI. CDR3 sequence: CASSGAGPQPQHF. In nucleotides, the CDR3 is TGTGCCAGCTCAGGGGCAGGTCCTCAGCCCCAGCATTTT.

The V and J genes are TRBV5-1 and TRBJ1-2; 12 nucleotides match TRBD1. Germline loops: CDR1 SGHRS, CDR2 YFSETQ. The CDR3 totals 16 residues. The V segment lost 0 bases and the J segment 4 bases; nucleotides outside the gene matches: 4. The CDR3 bases are TGCGCCAGCAGCTTGGCCGGGACAGGGGGCGCCTATGGCTACACCTTC. Translation: CASSLAGTGGAYGYTF. Looking up the rest from reference TRBV5-1 and TRBJ1-2 gives the full variable domain: KAGVTQTPRYLIKTRGQQVTLSCSPISGHRSVSWYQQTPGQGLQFLFEYFSETQRNKGNFPGRFSGRQFSNSRSEMNVSTLELGDSALYLCASSLAGTGGAYGYTFGSGTRLTVV.

V is TRBV18 and J is TRBJ1-1; D is uncertain. CDR3 size: 13 residues. CDR1 and CDR2 (germline): KGHSH, LQKENI. Trimming pared 6 bases from V and 4 bases from J, leaving 12 bases between. The CDR3 nucleotides are TGTGCCAGCTCTCCCGCCCTGAGCACTGAAGCTTTCTTT. Translated: CASSPALSTEAFF.

This chain connects TRBV21-1 to TRBJ1-2; TRBD1 was called by the table and not checked on the DNA. TRBV21-1 is listed as a pseudogene. This CDR3 spans 14 amino acids. In DNA, the CDR3 is TGTGCCAGCACTATAACGGACATCCCGGGCGGCTACACCTTC. Residues: CASTITDIPGGYTF.

This rearrangement joins TRBV11-2 to TRBJ1-1; perhaps TRBD1 as D (5 bases). The CDR3 covers 13 residues. Per germline, CDR1 SGHAT and CDR2 FQNNGV. Trimming took 1 base from V and 6 from J, leaving 9 bases between them. This CDR3 reads CASSLALGAEAFF. The CDR3 DNA reads as TGTGCCAGCAGCTTAGCTTTAGGGGCTGAAGCTTTCTTT.

The chain has TRBV30 and TRBJ1-1; D remains unclear. This CDR3 is 11 amino acids long. V lost 5 bases, J lost 5 bases, and 9 bases lay in between. Germline lookup yields CDR1 GTSNPN and CDR2 SVGIG (reference sequence). The CDR3 DNA sequence: TGTGCCTGGGCCGCCCGTACTGAAGCTTTCTTT. Translation: CAWAARTEAFF.

The chain couples TRBV7-2 to TRBJ2-5, with D possibly being TRBD2 (6 bases). Germline V gives CDR1 SGHTA, CDR2 FQGNSA. V lost 4 bases to trimming and J lost 4 bases, with 10 bases between them. This CDR3 has 13 residues. CDR3 residues: CASSYLGGETQYF. CDR3 DNA sequence: TGTGCCAGCAGCTATCTGGGGGGAGAGACCCAGTACTTC.

The chain links TRBV5-6 to TRBJ2-5; TRBD2 matches 13 bases. CDR1 and CDR2 (germline): SGHDT, YYEEEE. CDR3 size: 16 residues. V lost 0 bases, J lost 5 bases, and 4 bases stayed unmatched. The CDR3 reads CASSLELAGGPETQYF. The DNA of the CDR3 is TGTGCCAGCAGCTTGGAACTAGCGGGGGGGCCCGAGACCCAGTACTTC. Looking up the rest from reference TRBV5-6 and TRBJ2-5 gives the full variable domain: DAGVTQSPTHLIKTRGQQVTLRCSPKSGHDTVSWYQQALGQGPQFIFQYYEEEERQRGNFPDRFSGHQFPNYSSELNVNALLLGDSALYLCASSLELAGGPETQYFGPGTRLLVL.

Details on this clone: This CDR3 is also generated by other DNA sequences in the sample. The chain is built from TRBV18 and TRBJ2-7, with 8 bases that match TRBD2. The junction had 8 bases not matched to a gene; V was cut back by 0 bases and J by 4 bases. This CDR3 is 16 amino acids long. Germline CDR1 KGHSH, CDR2 LQKENI. The CDR3 DNA follows: TGTGCCAGCTCACCACCGTCGGGGGGGACTACTTACGAGCAGTACTTC. It encodes CASSPPSGGTTYEQYF.

The chain is built from TRBV10-3 and TRBJ1-1; D gene ambiguous. The CDR3 totals 17 residues. The germline CDR1 and CDR2 sequences are ENHRY and SYGVKD. Trimming removed 0 bases from V and 4 bases from J, with 18 bases in between. The DNA for the CDR3 is TGTGCCATCAGTGAGTCGAGCCCGTGGGTAAGAAGCACTGAAGCTTTCTTT. Translating gives CAISESSPWVRSTEAFF.

With respect to this clone: Different DNA sequences within this sample yield the same CDR3. The chain recombines TRBV28 with TRBJ1-3; the D gene is possibly TRBD1 (5 bases). Germline loops: CDR1 MDHEN, CDR2 SYDVKM. CDR3 length: 14 residues. Trimming took off 5 bases at V and 4 bases at J, with 12 bases between the two ends. The CDR3 loop is CASSPGGTGNTIYF. CDR3 coding DNA: TGTGCCAGCAGTCCCGGGGGAACCGGAAACACCATATATTTT.

The chain is built from TRBV6-6 and TRBJ2-7, with D uncertain. The CDR3 is 15 amino acids. Germline V gene data show CDR1 as MNHNY and CDR2 as SVGAGI (reference sequence). The ends were cut back, 0 bases at V and 3 bases at J, with 12 bases in the middle. In DNA form, the CDR3 reads TGTGCCAGCAGTTACTCTATGGGGTCCGGCTACGAGCAGTACTTC. Translated, it gives CASSYSMGSGYEQYF.

A remark on this clone: A much larger clone differs by one base, so this may be a read error. The rearrangement joins TRBV10-2 to TRBJ2-7; D might be TRBD1 or TRBD2, each matching 5 bases. CDR3 length: 14 residues. The germline V gene encodes CDR1 WSHSY and CDR2 SAAADI. The CDR3 DNA is TGCGCCAGCAGTAAAAGGGACGGCTCCTACGAGCAGCACTTC. Amino acids: CASSKRDGSYEQHF.

The chain is built from TRBV30 and TRBJ2-5; no clear D. The CDR3 is 12 residues long. Trimming stripped 4 bases from V and 5 bases from J, with 11 bases between. Germline CDR1 reads GTSNPN; CDR2 reads SVGIG (reference sequence). CDR3 sequence (DNA): TGTGCCTGGACCCTAGGTAGTGAGACCCAGTACTTC. Its protein is CAWTLGSETQYF.

The rearrangement uses TRBV10-3 and TRBJ2-7; TRBD2 agrees at 9 bases. V lost 3 bases to trimming and J lost 2 bases; unmatched junction nucleotides: 14. Germline assignment: CDR1 ENHRY and CDR2 SYGVKD. CDR3 size: 18 residues. CDR3 in DNA: TGTGCCATCAGTGATTTAGTTTTACTAGCGGGCGGTCCCTACGAGCAGTACTTC. Translated: CAISDLVLLAGGPYEQYF.

The rearrangement links TRBV6-6 to TRBJ2-1; 12 positions agree with TRBD2. Germline CDR1 MNHNY, CDR2 SVGAGI (reference sequence). V shed 1 base and J 9 bases; nucleotides not matched to a gene: 4. The CDR3 length is 15 residues. The CDR3 spells CASSYLTLAGGEQFF. The CDR3 nucleotides read TGTGCCAGCAGTTACTTAACACTAGCGGGGGGTGAGCAGTTCTTC.